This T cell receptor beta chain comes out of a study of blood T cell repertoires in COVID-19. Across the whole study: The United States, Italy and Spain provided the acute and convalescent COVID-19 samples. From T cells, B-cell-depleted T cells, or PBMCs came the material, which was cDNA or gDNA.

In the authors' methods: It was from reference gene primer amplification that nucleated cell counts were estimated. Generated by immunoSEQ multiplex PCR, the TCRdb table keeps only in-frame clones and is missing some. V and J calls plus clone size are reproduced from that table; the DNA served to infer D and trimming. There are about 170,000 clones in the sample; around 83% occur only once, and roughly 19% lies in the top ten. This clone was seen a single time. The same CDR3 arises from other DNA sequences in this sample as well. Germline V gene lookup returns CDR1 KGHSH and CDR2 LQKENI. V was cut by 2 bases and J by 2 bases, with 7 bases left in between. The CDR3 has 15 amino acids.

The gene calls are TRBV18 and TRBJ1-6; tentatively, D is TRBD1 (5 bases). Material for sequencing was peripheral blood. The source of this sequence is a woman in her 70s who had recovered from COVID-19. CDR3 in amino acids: CASSPGGTYNSPLHF. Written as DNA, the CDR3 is TGTGCCAGCTCACCAGGGGGGACCTATAATTCACCCCTCCACTTT.